Listed below are T cell receptor beta chains from one sample, sequenced in a study of OX40 agonist ivuxolimab in advanced cancers. Clones were sequenced by immunoSEQ multiplex PCR, and TCRdb holds only the in-frame ones, with some missing. The table lists 45,000 to 65,000 clones, about 90% of them singletons. This sample comprised CD4+ or CD8+ T cells sorted from blood, obtained in a trial of the OX40 agonist ivuxolimab. The receptors originated from an adult with an advanced solid tumor such as melanoma, head and neck, liver or kidney cancer. Each CDR3 is given with its conserved first and last residue. The order of the fields is clone size, J gene, D gene, V gene, CDR3 protein, CDR3 DNA. A D gene is named only where the DNA matches it firmly. Size tells how often a clone was seen (once, few, many) or the class of an expanded clone, and some rows leave it out.

>-|TRBJ2-5|-|TRBV7-8
CASSPGRGKETQYF
TGTGCCAGCAGCCCCGGACGGGGGAAAGAGACCCAGTACTTC
>few|TRBJ2-7|-|TRBV4-2
CASAPSLVVAGEQYF
TGTGCCAGCGCGCCCTCACTAGTTGTTGCGGGCGAGCAGTACTTC
>-|TRBJ2-7|TRBD2|TRBV9
CASSKSPGLAGSLSYEQYF
TGTGCCAGCAGTAAAAGTCCGGGACTAGCGGGATCCCTCTCCTACGAGCAGTACTTC
>-|TRBJ2-3|TRBD2|TRBV5-1
CASSRASGSTDTQYF
TGCGCCAGCAGCAGGGCTAGCGGGAGCACAGATACGCAGTATTTT
>-|TRBJ2-7|TRBD2|TRBV14
CASSPRGLAGHRSFYEQYF
TGTGCCAGCAGCCCCCGGGGACTAGCGGGACACCGAAGCTTCTACGAGCAGTACTTC
>-|TRBJ2-1|-|TRBV12-5
CASANYNEQFF
TGTGCTAGTGCTAACTACAATGAGCAGTTCTTC
>-|TRBJ1-5|-|TRBV5-4
CASSKGGENQPQHF
TGTGCCAGCAGCAAAGGGGGAGAAAATCAGCCCCAGCATTTT
>-|TRBJ1-5|TRBD1|TRBV28
CASSSGTGGLVGNQPQHF
TGTGCCAGCAGTTCAGGGACAGGGGGACTGGTGGGCAATCAGCCCCAGCATTTT
>-|TRBJ2-7|-|TRBV28
CASSAKGEVTYEQYF
TGTGCCAGCAGCGCGAAAGGGGAGGTCACCTACGAGCAGTACTTC
>once|TRBJ2-3|TRBD2|TRBV27
CASSLFGTTTDTQYF
TGTGCCAGCAGTTTATTCGGGACTACCACAGATACGCAGTATTTT
>once|TRBJ1-5|TRBD1|TRBV7-7
CASSGDRARNQPQHF
TGTGCTAGCAGCGGGGACAGGGCTCGCAATCAGCCCCAGCATTTT
>-|TRBJ2-7|-|TRBV6-1
CASSEYGKPRAYEQYF
TGTGCCAGCAGTGAATACGGTAAACCTCGGGCCTACGAGCAGTACTTC
>-|TRBJ2-7|-|TRBV6-5
CASSEFGEQYF
TGTGCCAGCAGTGAATTTGGCGAGCAGTACTTC
>-|TRBJ2-2|-|TRBV2
CASSGQNTGELFF
TGTGCCAGCAGTGGTCAAAACACCGGGGAGCTGTTTTTT
>-|TRBJ1-5|-|TRBV7-8
CASSQYRTGNQPQHF
TGTGCCAGCAGCCAGTACCGGACGGGCAATCAGCCCCAGCATTTT
>-|TRBJ2-7|TRBD1|TRBV27
CASRPGTGASYEQYF
TGTGCCAGCAGGCCCGGGACAGGGGCTTCCTACGAGCAGTACTTC
>-|TRBJ2-5|TRBD1|TRBV18
CASSPRQGVGETQYF
TGTGCCAGCTCACCAAGACAGGGGGTCGGAGAGACCCAGTACTTC
>-|TRBJ2-2|-|TRBV4-1
CASSQDLRVTGELFF
TGCGCCAGCAGCCAAGATCTCAGGGTAACCGGGGAGCTGTTTTTT
>-|TRBJ1-5|-|TRBV6-1
CASSPRGEPNQPQHF
TGTGCCAGCAGTCCGCGGGGGGAACCCAATCAGCCCCAGCATTTT
>-|TRBJ2-1|-|TRBV19
CASTLAPGNEQFF
TGTGCCAGCACACTAGCCCCAGGGAATGAGCAGTTCTTC